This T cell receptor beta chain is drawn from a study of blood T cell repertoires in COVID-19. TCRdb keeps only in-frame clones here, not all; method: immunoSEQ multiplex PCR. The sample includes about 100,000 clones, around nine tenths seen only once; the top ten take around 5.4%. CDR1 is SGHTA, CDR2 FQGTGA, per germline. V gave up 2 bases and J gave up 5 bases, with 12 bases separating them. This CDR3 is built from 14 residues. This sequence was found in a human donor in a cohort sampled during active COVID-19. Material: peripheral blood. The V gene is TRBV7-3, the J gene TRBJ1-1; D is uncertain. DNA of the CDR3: TGTGCCAGCAGCTTAGAGGGAGTGAGAACTGAAGCTTTCTTT. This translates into CASSLEGVRTEAFF.